These T cell receptor beta chains were read from a single sample in a study of blood T cells in healthy people across ages. TCRdb processed the 5' RACE reads anew with MiXCR; each CDR3 protein has one entry. The sample consists of 700,000 or so distinct CDR3 sequences, approximately 40% of them appearing once. The source material was blood. These receptors originate from a man at least 80 years old in good health. The CDR3 runs from the conserved cysteine through the conserved F or W. D genes are given only for firm matches. Where a row states a size, it is once, few, many or the class of an expanded clone; other rows omit it.

>TRBJ2-3|many|TRBD2|TRBV7-9
TGTGCCAGCAGCTTACCCGAGCGGGACTCAGATACGCAGTATTTT
CASSLPERDSDTQYF
>TRBJ1-2|NA|NA|TRBV3-1
TGTGCCAGCAGCCAAGTTCCTGGTACCGTGGACGGCTACACCTTC
CASSQVPGTVDGYTF
>TRBJ2-7|NA|NA|TRBV11-2
TGTGCCAGCAGCCCAGTTGGCGAGCAGTACTTC
CASSPVGEQYF
>TRBJ2-7|NA|NA|TRBV2
TGTGCCAGCAGTGGAGGAGGAGGGGGGTACTACGAGCAGTACTTC
CASSGGGGGYYEQYF
>TRBJ2-7|few|NA|TRBV28
TGTGCCAGCCTTATTGCACCAAACTTCTACGAGCAGTACTTC
CASLIAPNFYEQYF
>TRBJ1-2|NA|NA|TRBV2
TGTGCCAGCGGGATACAGGGAGACTATGGCTACACCTTC
CASGIQGDYGYTF
>TRBJ2-6|NA|NA|TRBV6-2/TRBV6-3
TGTGCCAGCACCCCGGGGCATGGGGCCAACGTCCTGACTTTC
CASTPGHGANVLTF
>TRBJ2-7|NA|TRBD2|TRBV18
TGTGCCAGCTCACCAGCGGTAGCGGGAACCTCCGAGCAGTACTTC
CASSPAVAGTSEQYF
>TRBJ2-5|NA|NA|TRBV3-1
TGTGCCAGCAGCCAAGCTCTTAGTCAGGAGACCCAGTACTTC
CASSQALSQETQYF
>TRBJ2-1|NA|NA|TRBV6-2/TRBV6-3
TGTACCTTGCCCAGCCCCGGGGAATACAATAAGCAGTTCTTC
CTLPSPGEYNKQFF
>TRBJ2-1|NA|TRBD1|TRBV6-4
TGTGCCAGCAGTGACTCAGGGGGCTTTGGGAATGAGCAGTTCTTC
CASSDSGGFGNEQFF
>TRBJ2-7|many|NA|TRBV6-5
TGTGCCAGCAGTCCCCAAAACTACGAGCAGTACTTC
CASSPQNYEQYF
>TRBJ2-5|NA|NA|TRBV20-1
TGCAGTGCTAAAGGGGATGAGCAGTACTTC
CSAKGDEQYF
>TRBJ1-2|NA|TRBD1|TRBV6-1
TGTGCCAGCGGGGGACAGGGGGGACTCTATGGCTACACCTTC
CASGGQGGLYGYTF
>TRBJ2-5|NA|TRBD1|TRBV28
TGTACCAGCAGTTTGCCACGACAGGGGCAAGAGACCCAGTACTTC
CTSSLPRQGQETQYF
>TRBJ1-5|NA|NA|TRBV6-2/TRBV6-3
TGTGCCAGCAGTTACCGGGGGGCAGCAAATCAGCCCCAGCATTTT
CASSYRGAANQPQHF
>TRBJ2-3|NA|TRBD2|TRBV6-2/TRBV6-3
TGTGCCAGCAGGCCCGCGGGGGGCGATACGCAGTATTTT
CASRPAGGDTQYF
>TRBJ1-1|NA|NA|TRBV7-2
TGTGCCAGCACCCTAGGGGTCACCCCAATGAACACTGAAGCTTTCTTT
CASTLGVTPMNTEAFF
>TRBJ2-1|NA|NA|TRBV3-1
TGTGCCAGCAGCGTGGACACCAGCTCCTACAATGAGCAGTTCTTC
CASSVDTSSYNEQFF
>TRBJ2-7|NA|NA|TRBV2
TGTGCCAGCTCACTTGCTAGCTCCTACAATGAGCAGTACTTC
CASSLASSYNEQYF
>TRBJ2-1|NA|NA|TRBV29-1
TGCAGCGTTGTGCAGGGGCCACAGTTCTTC
CSVVQGPQFF
>TRBJ2-4|few|NA|TRBV5-6
TGTGCCAGCAGCTTGGACAGGGTCGGGGTCCTAGCCAAAAACATTCAGTACTTC
CASSLDRVGVLAKNIQYF
>TRBJ2-3|few|TRBD2|TRBV9
TGTGCCAGCAGCGTAGAACTAGCGGGAGGGGTAGATACGCAGTATTTT
CASSVELAGGVDTQYF
>TRBJ2-1|NA|TRBD1|TRBV6-2/TRBV6-3
TGTGCCAACAGTCCTTACGGGACAGGGGTAGGCAATGAGCAGTTCTTC
CANSPYGTGVGNEQFF
>TRBJ2-2|NA|NA|TRBV7-9
TGTGCCAGCAGCACCGGACGGGACCACACCGGGGAGCTGTTTTTT
CASSTGRDHTGELFF
>TRBJ2-3|NA|TRBD2|TRBV6-4
TGTGCCAGCAGTGACCTAGCGGGAGGGGATACGCAGTATTTT
CASSDLAGGDTQYF
>TRBJ2-3|NA|NA|TRBV28
TGTGCCAGCAGTTTATGGGGGGCTCCCCGGGGGGCAGATACGCAGTATTTT
CASSLWGAPRGADTQYF
>TRBJ1-1|NA|TRBD1|TRBV6-2/TRBV6-3
TGTGCCAGCAGTTTGACAGGGGGAGGAACTGAAGCTTTCTTT
CASSLTGGGTEAFF
>TRBJ2-1|NA|NA|TRBV3-1
TGTGCCAGCAGCCAAACGGCGAGAGGGTATGAGCAGTTCTTC
CASSQTARGYEQFF
>TRBJ1-2|NA|NA|TRBV20-1
TGCAGTGCTAGAGACCGCCGGGAGACTAACTATGGCTACACCTTC
CSARDRRETNYGYTF
>TRBJ2-1|NA|TRBD2|TRBV20-1
TGCAGTGCAAATAAACCCGGGACTAGCGGGGGGACGGGGAGCGAGCAGTTCTTC
CSANKPGTSGGTGSEQFF
>TRBJ2-5|NA|TRBD2|TRBV9
TGTGCCAGCAGCGGGGGGACTAGCGGGAGGGTAAGCCAAGAGACCCAGTACTTC
CASSGGTSGRVSQETQYF
>TRBJ1-2|few|TRBD1|TRBV20-1
TGCAGTGCTAGGACAGGGAATGGTGGCTACACCTTC
CSARTGNGGYTF
>TRBJ2-4|few|TRBD1|TRBV6-2/TRBV6-3
TGTGCCAGCAGGCCCCAGGGGGTAGCCAAAAACATTCAGTACTTC
CASRPQGVAKNIQYF
>TRBJ2-3|NA|NA|TRBV20-1
TGCAGTGCAAGCTACGGGCCGGCAGATACGCAGTATTTT
CSASYGPADTQYF
>TRBJ2-4|NA|NA|TRBV6-2/TRBV6-3
TGTGCCAGCAGGGAACTAGCCAAAAACATTCAGTACTTC
CASRELAKNIQYF
>TRBJ1-1|NA|TRBD1|TRBV6-5
TGTGCCAGCAGTTACGGAGGGGGCGTAGGCACTGAAGCTTTCTTT
CASSYGGGVGTEAFF
>TRBJ1-1|NA|NA|TRBV7-2
TGTGCCAGCAGCTTAGTACCATGGGATCCCGGGAGAAACACTGAAGCTTTCTTT
CASSLVPWDPGRNTEAFF
>TRBJ1-2|once|TRBD1|TRBV5-4
TGTGCCAGCAGCTTAGAAGGGGGCGGGCCATTGACGTATGGCTACACCTTC
CASSLEGGGPLTYGYTF
>TRBJ2-1|NA|NA|TRBV25-1
TGTGCCAGCAGGGACGGGACACCCTCCTACAATGAGCAGTTCTTC
CASRDGTPSYNEQFF
>TRBJ2-7|few|NA|TRBV6-5
TGTGCCAGCAGTTACGATTCGGGCGCTAGAAAGCAGTACTTC
CASSYDSGARKQYF
>TRBJ2-1|few|NA|TRBV20-1
TGCAGTGCCACAGGGAGCTCCTACAATGAGCAGTTCTTC
CSATGSSYNEQFF
>TRBJ2-3|NA|NA|TRBV12-3/TRBV12-4
TGTGCCAGCAGTTATATGCGGAGGGCCGTTGGGGATATGCAGTATTTT
CASSYMRRAVGDMQYF
>TRBJ2-1|NA|TRBD2|TRBV11-3
TGTGCCAGCAGCTTAGAAGGTCTAGCGGACAATGAGCAGTTCTTC
CASSLEGLADNEQFF
>TRBJ2-3|many|NA|TRBV20-1
TGCAGTGCCACAAGGAGAGGTGGTAGCGGCACAGATACGCAGTATTTT
CSATRRGGSGTDTQYF
>TRBJ2-6|NA|NA|TRBV2
TGTGCCAGCAGTGATCAGGTTGCCGGGGCCAACGTCCTGACTTTC
CASSDQVAGANVLTF
>TRBJ1-2|many|NA|TRBV12-3/TRBV12-4
TGTGCCAGCAGTTTAAATTTACAGAGCTATGGCTACACCTTC
CASSLNLQSYGYTF